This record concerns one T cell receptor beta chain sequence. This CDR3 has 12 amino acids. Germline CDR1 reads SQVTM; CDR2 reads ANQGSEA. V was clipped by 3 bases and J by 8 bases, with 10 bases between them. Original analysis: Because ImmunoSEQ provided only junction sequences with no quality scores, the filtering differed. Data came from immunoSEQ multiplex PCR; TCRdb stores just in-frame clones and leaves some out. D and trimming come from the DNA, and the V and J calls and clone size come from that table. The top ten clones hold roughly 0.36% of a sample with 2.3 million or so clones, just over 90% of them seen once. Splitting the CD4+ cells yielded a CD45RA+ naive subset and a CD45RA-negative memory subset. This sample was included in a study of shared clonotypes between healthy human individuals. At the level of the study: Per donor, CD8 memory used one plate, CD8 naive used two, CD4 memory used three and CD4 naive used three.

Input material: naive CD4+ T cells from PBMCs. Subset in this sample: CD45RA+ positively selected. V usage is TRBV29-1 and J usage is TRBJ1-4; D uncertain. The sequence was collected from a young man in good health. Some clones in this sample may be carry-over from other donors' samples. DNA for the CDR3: TGCAGCGTTGAGACCGGTCGAGAAAAACTGTTTTTT. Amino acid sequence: CSVETGREKLFF.